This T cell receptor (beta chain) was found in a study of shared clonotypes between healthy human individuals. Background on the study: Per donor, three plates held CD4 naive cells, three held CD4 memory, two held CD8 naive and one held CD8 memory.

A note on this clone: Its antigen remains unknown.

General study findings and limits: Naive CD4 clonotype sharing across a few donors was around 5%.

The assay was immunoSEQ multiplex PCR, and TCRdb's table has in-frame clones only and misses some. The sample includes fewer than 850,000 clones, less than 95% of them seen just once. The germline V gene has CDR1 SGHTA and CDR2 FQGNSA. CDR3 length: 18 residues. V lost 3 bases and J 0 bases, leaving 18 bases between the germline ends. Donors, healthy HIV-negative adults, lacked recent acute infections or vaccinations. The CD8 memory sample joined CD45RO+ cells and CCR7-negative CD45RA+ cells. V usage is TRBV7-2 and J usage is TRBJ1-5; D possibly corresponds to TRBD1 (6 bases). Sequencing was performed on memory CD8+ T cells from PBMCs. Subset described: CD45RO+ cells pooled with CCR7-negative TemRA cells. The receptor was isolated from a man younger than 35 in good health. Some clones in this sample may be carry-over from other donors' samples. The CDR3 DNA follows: TGTGCCAGCAGCTTCCATTCAGGGGCCTATTATAGCAATCAGCCCCAGCATTTT. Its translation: CASSFHSGAYYSNQPQHF.